Shown below are 18 T cell receptor beta chains from a single sample sequenced in a study of cytomegalovirus exposure and HLA in healthy donors. Only in-frame clones appear in the TCRdb table, and some are missing; sequencing was by immunoSEQ multiplex PCR. Of 110,000 or so clones listed, roughly 82% were seen once; the top ten hold about 5.3%. The sample taken for sequencing was PBMCs. The receptors here all came from a man in his late teens or twenties in good health and CMV-seronegative.

This chain uses TRBV2 with TRBJ1-6; TRBD1 is a possible D gene (6 bases). Per germline, CDR1 SNHLY and CDR2 FYNNEI. Trimming stripped 4 bases from V and 7 bases from J, with 11 bases between. The CDR3 consists of 14 residues. The DNA for the CDR3 is TGTGCCAGCAGTGGCCCAGGACAGAATTCACCCCTCCACTTT. It specifies CASSGPGQNSPLHF.

The V call is TRBV30, the J call TRBJ2-3, with D perhaps TRBD1 (5 bases). V lost 3 bases to trimming and J lost 0 bases, with 10 bases between them. There are 14 residues in the CDR3. The V gene's germline CDR1 is GTSNPN and CDR2 SVGIG (reference sequence). The CDR3 region has the DNA TGTGCCTGGAGAGGGCAGGGTAGCACAGATACGCAGTATTTT. It encodes CAWRGQGSTDTQYF. Full variable domain (rest looked up from reference TRBV30 and TRBJ2-3): SQTIHQWPATLVQPVGSPLSLECTVEGTSNPNLYWYRQAAGRGLQLLFYSVGIGQISSEVPQNLSASRPQDRQFILSSKKLLLSDSGFYLCAWRGQGSTDTQYFGPGTRLTVL.

This clone has only one observation. The genes are TRBV5-4 and TRBJ2-2, with 8 positions matching TRBD1. The V gene end was trimmed by 4 bases and the J gene end by 4 bases; junction bases not matched to a gene: 3. This CDR3 spans 14 amino acids. In germline, CDR1 is SGHNT, CDR2 YYREEE (reference sequence). The CDR3 spells CASSSDRGTGELFF. The CDR3 coding sequence is TGTGCCAGCAGCAGCGACAGGGGCACCGGGGAGCTGTTTTTT.

The gene calls are TRBV2 and TRBJ2-1; TRBD2 matches at 8 bases. Germline V lookup: CDR1 SNHLY, CDR2 FYNNEI. Germline trimming cut 7 bases from V and 0 bases from J; bases unmatched to any gene: 5. The CDR3 sequence is 15 residues long. The CDR3 nucleotides read TGTGCCAGCATGCAGACTAGCGCCTCCTACAATGAGCAGTTCTTC. Residues: CASMQTSASYNEQFF.

A single count supports this clone. The J gene is TRBJ2-3, the V gene TRBV5-4, with 8 bases matching TRBD2. This CDR3 region has 15 residues. The trim removed 1 base at V and 4 bases at J, leaving 5 bases unmatched. The V gene's germline CDR1 is SGHNT and CDR2 YYREEE (reference sequence). The chain's CDR3 is CASSLRSGIADTQYF. The CDR3 DNA is TGTGCCAGCAGCTTGCGTAGCGGGATAGCAGATACGCAGTATTTT.

This chain uses TRBV27 with TRBJ2-7; D is perhaps TRBD2 (6 bases). The V gene's germline CDR1 is MNHEY and CDR2 SMNVEV (reference sequence). V was trimmed by 2 bases and J by 3 bases, leaving 8 bases between them. This CDR3 has 13 residues. The CDR3 coding sequence is TGTGCCAGCAGTTTAACGGGAGACTACGAGCAGTACTTC. As protein: CASSLTGDYEQYF.

V usage is TRBV19 and J usage is TRBJ2-7, with a tentative D call TRBD2 (6 bases). The CDR3 runs to 15 residues. Germline V gene lookup returns CDR1 LNHDA and CDR2 SQIVND (reference sequence). V lost 3 bases to trimming and J lost 3 bases, with 15 bases between them. The DNA of the CDR3 is TGTGCCAGTAGTATGGCGGGGTCAGGAGGCTACGAGCAGTACTTC. This sequence encodes CASSMAGSGGYEQYF.

The chain has TRBV7-9 and TRBJ1-2; the match to TRBD1 covers 7 bases. The CDR3 runs 11 residues. The germline V gene encodes CDR1 SEHNR and CDR2 FQNEAQ (reference sequence). The V gene end was trimmed by 6 bases and the J gene end by 13 bases; junction bases not matched to a gene: 8. The CDR3 reads CASSSGQDCTF. CDR3 DNA sequence: TGTGCCAGCAGTTCAGGACAGGACTGCACCTTC.

The chain uses TRBV5-4 and TRBJ1-1; D is uncertain. The V end lost 0 bases, the J end lost 1 base, and 10 bases lay between the germline ends. The CDR3 runs to 15 residues. The V gene's germline CDR1 is SGHNT and CDR2 YYREEE (reference sequence). This CDR3 reads CASSLVRGSNTEAFF. DNA for the CDR3: TGTGCCAGCAGCTTGGTTCGGGGATCGAACACTGAAGCTTTCTTT.

CDR3 region: CARGAGTDKTDTQYF. The DNA for the CDR3 is TGTGCCCGCGGGGCGGGGACAGACAAAACAGATACGCAGTATTTT. The chain combines TRBV7-9 with TRBJ2-3; tentatively, D is TRBD1 (7 bases). CDR1 and CDR2 (germline): SEHNR, FQNEAQ (reference sequence). CDR3 size: 15 residues. V lost 11 bases and J 3 bases, leaving 21 bases between the germline ends. The full variable domain, with the rest looked up from reference TRBV7-9 and TRBJ2-3, is DTGVSQNPRHKITKRGQNVTFRCDPISEHNRLYWYRQTLGQGPEFLTYFQNEAQLEKSRLLSDRFSAERPKGSFSTLEIQRTEQGDSAMYLCARGAGTDKTDTQYFGPGTRLTVL.

Only a few counts were recorded for this clone. The CDR3 loop is CASSPSTGEQYF. CDR3 DNA sequence: TGTGCCAGCTCACCTTCCACAGGAGAGCAGTACTTC. This sequence joins TRBV18 and TRBJ2-7; weak D call: TRBD1 (5 bases). Deletions cut 3 bases from V and 7 bases from J, with 10 bases between. Germline assignment: CDR1 KGHSH and CDR2 LQKENI. This CDR3 comprises 12 residues.

The genes are TRBV29-1 and TRBJ2-3; D perhaps matches TRBD1 (5 bases). This CDR3 is 12 amino acids long. Looked up from germline, CDR1 is SQVTM and CDR2 is ANQGSEA. V gave up 7 bases and J gave up 3 bases, with 11 bases separating them. The DNA of the CDR3 is TGCAGCGCCCGGAAGGGGACAGATACGCAGTATTTT. Protein sequence: CSARKGTDTQYF.

This clone was seen only a few times. The V call is TRBV19, the J call TRBJ2-7, with D perhaps TRBD2 (6 bases). Deletions cut 5 bases from V and 6 bases from J, with 8 bases between. Germline-derived CDR1 and CDR2 are LNHDA and SQIVND (reference sequence). The CDR3 loop spans 11 amino acids. CDR3 DNA: TGTGCCAGTAGTTGGGGGGTCGAGCAGTACTTC. It translates to CASSWGVEQYF.

The V gene is TRBV6-5, the J gene TRBJ2-5; 8 bases are shared with TRBD1. Per the germline V gene, CDR1 is MNHEY and CDR2 is SVGAGI. The CDR3 has 16 residues. J gave up 4 bases and V 1 base, and 8 bases lay outside the gene matches. CDR3 DNA sequence: TGTGCCAGCAGTTACTTAAGGACAGGGAAGGGAGAGACCCAGTACTTC. As protein: CASSYLRTGKGETQYF.

This sequence joins TRBV30 and TRBJ2-1, with D maybe TRBD2 (6 bases). This CDR3 comprises 13 residues. With 4 bases removed from V and 7 bases from J, the gap between germline ends came to 14 bases. CDR1 is GTSNPN, CDR2 SVGIG, per germline (reference sequence). The CDR3 spells CAWTPGTSNEQFF. The CDR3 DNA follows: TGTGCCTGGACCCCCGGGACTTCAAATGAGCAGTTCTTC.

This clone has just a few counts. The chain uses TRBV6-5 and TRBJ2-1, with TRBD1 matching over 8 bases. Germline assignment: CDR1 MNHEY and CDR2 SVGAGI. Unmatched junction bases numbered 5, after V lost 5 bases and J lost 8 bases. This CDR3 spans 13 amino acids. Written as DNA, the CDR3 is TGTGCCAGCAGTCAGACAGGGGTCGATGAGCAGTTCTTC. It codes for CASSQTGVDEQFF.

This clone was seen a single time. The chain uses TRBV7-2 and TRBJ2-2; D is undetermined. The germline CDR1 and CDR2 sequences are SGHTA and FQGNSA. V lost 6 bases to trimming and J lost 3 bases, with 14 bases between them. This CDR3 is 15 amino acids long. The chain's CDR3 is CASRLEALDTGELFF. As DNA, the CDR3 is TGTGCCAGCAGGCTAGAGGCCCTTGACACCGGGGAGCTGTTTTTT.

This chain links TRBV7-2 with TRBJ1-1; D remains unclear. Germline V gene sequence: CDR1 SGHTA, CDR2 FQGNSA. The CDR3 has 11 residues. The germline V and J ends were trimmed by 5 bases and 5 bases, with 6 bases remaining between them. CDR3 DNA: TGTGCCAGCAGCCAGGATACTGAAGCTTTCTTT. This encodes CASSQDTEAFF.